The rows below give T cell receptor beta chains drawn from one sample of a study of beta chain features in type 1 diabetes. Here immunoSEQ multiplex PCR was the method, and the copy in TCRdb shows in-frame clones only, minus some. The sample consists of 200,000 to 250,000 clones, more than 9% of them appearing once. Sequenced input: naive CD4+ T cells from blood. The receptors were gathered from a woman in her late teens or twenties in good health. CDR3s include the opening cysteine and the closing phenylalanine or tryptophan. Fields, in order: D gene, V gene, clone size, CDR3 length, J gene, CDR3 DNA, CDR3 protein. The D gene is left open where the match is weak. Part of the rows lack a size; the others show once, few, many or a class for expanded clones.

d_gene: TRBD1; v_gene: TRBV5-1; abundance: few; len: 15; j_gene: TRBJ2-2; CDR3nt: TGCGCCAGCAGTTCAACAGGGGCTAACACCGGGGAGCTGTTTTTT; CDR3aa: CASSSTGANTGELFF
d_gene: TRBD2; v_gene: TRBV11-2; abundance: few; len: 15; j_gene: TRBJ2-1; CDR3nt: TGTGCCAGCAGCCAACGGACTAGCGGGAGGGATGAGCAGTTCTTC; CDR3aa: CASSQRTSGRDEQFF
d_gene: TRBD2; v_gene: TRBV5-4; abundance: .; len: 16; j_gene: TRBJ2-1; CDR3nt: TGTGCCAGCAGCGATTGGACTAGCGGGAGGGAGGGTGAGCAGTTCTTC; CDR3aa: CASSDWTSGREGEQFF
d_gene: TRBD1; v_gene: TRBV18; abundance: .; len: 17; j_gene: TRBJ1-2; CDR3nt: TGTGCCAGCTCACAGGACAGGGGGTCCCTCTCTAACTATGGCTACACCTTC; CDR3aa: CASSQDRGSLSNYGYTF
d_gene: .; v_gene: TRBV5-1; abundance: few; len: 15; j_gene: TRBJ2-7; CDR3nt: TGCGCCAGCAGCTTGGTTCGGGGGGCGAGGTACGAGCAGTACTTC; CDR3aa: CASSLVRGARYEQYF
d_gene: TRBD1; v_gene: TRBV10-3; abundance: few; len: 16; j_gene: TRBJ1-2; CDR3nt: TGTGCCATCAGACGAACTGACAGGGACGCTAACTATGGCTACACCTTC; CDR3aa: CAIRRTDRDANYGYTF
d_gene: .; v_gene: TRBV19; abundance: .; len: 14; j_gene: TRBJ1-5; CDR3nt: TGTGCCAGTACTCCTCGGGGGGGTCATCAGCCCCAGCATTTT; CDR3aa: CASTPRGGHQPQHF
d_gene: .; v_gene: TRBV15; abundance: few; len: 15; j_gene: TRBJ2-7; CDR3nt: TGTGCCACCAGCAGAGATCGGGGGACCTCAATCCAGCAGTACTTC; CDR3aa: CATSRDRGTSIQQYF
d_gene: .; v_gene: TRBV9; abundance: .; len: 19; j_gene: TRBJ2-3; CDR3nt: TGTGCCAGCAGCGTAGGGCGAGCGACAGGTCCACGGAGCACAGATACGCAGTATTTT; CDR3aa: CASSVGRATGPRSTDTQYF
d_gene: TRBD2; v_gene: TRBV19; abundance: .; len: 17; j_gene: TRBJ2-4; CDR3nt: TGTGCCAGTAATTCGGGGGTCCTAGCGGTAGCCAAAAACATTCAGTACTTC; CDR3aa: CASNSGVLAVAKNIQYF
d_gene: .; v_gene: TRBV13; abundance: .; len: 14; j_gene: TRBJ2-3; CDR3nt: TGTGCCAGCAGCTTAGCAGGGGACACAGATACGCAGTATTTT; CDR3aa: CASSLAGDTDTQYF
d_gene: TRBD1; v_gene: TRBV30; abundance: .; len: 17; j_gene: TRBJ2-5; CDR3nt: TGTGCCTGGAGTGCCCTGGGACAGGGGAGATACCAAGAGACCCAGTACTTC; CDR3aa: CAWSALGQGRYQETQYF
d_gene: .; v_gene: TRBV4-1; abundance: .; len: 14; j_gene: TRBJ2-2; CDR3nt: TGCGCCAGCAGCCGGGACTTGAACACCGGGGAGCTGTTTTTT; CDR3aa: CASSRDLNTGELFF
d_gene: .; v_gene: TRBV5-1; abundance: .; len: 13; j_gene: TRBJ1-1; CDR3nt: TGCGCCAGCAGCTTAGACAGTAACACTGAAGCTTTCTTT; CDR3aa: CASSLDSNTEAFF
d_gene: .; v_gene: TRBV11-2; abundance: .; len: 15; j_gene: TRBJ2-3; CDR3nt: TGTGCCAGCAGCTTAAGGACACCGGACACAGATACGCAGTATTTT; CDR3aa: CASSLRTPDTDTQYF
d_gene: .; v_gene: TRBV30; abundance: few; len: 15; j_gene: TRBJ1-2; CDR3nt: TGTGCCTGGAAACCCGAGCTAGCGGGTACTTATGGCTACACCTTC; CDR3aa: CAWKPELAGTYGYTF
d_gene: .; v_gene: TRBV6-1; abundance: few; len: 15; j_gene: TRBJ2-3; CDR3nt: TGTGCCAGCAGTGAAGCGCCCCACCCGGTCGATACGCAGTATTTT; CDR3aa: CASSEAPHPVDTQYF
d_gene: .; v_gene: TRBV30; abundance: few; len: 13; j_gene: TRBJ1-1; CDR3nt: TGTGCCTGGAGTGGACCCGGGGGGGCTGAAGCTTTCTTT; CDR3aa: CAWSGPGGAEAFF
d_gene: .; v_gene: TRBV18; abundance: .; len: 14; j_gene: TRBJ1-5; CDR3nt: TGTGCCAGCTCACCGGGAGAGGGTTATCAGCCCCAGCATTTT; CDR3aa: CASSPGEGYQPQHF
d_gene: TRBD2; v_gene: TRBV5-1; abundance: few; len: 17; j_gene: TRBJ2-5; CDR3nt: TGCGCCAGCAGCTTAGAACCCGAGGGACTAGCGGGAGAGACCCAGTACTTC; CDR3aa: CASSLEPEGLAGETQYF
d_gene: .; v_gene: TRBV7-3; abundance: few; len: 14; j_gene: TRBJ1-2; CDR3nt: TGTGCCAGCAGCTTAATGGCCAGGGGCTATGGCTACACCTTC; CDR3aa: CASSLMARGYGYTF
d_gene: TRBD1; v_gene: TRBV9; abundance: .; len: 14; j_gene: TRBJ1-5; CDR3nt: TGTGCCAGCAGCCCTCAGACAGGGGGCCAGCCCCAGCATTTT; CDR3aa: CASSPQTGGQPQHF
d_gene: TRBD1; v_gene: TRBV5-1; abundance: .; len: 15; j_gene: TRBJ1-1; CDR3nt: TGCGCCAGCAGCTTGGCCGGGGACAGGGCAGGTGAAGCTTTCTTT; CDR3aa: CASSLAGDRAGEAFF
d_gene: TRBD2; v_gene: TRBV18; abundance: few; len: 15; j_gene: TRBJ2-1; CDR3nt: TGTGCCAGCTCCCTGGGACTAGCGGGCGACAATGAGCAGTTCTTC; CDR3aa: CASSLGLAGDNEQFF
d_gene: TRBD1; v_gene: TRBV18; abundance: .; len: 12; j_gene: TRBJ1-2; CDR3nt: TGTGCCAGCTCACTCGGACAGGGGGCGCCCACCTTC; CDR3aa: CASSLGQGAPTF
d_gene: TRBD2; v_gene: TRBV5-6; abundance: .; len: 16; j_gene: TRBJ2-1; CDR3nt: TGTGCCAGCAAGCCCTATGGGACTAGCGGAAACAATGAGCAGTTCTTC; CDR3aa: CASKPYGTSGNNEQFF
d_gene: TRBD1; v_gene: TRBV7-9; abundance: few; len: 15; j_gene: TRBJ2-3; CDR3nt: TGTGCCAGCAGCTTAACAGGGGCGGGCACAGATACGCAGTATTTT; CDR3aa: CASSLTGAGTDTQYF
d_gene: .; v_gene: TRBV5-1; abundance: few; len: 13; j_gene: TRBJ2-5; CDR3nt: TGCGCCAGCAGTCCAGAACAGGGAGAGACCCAGTACTTC; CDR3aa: CASSPEQGETQYF
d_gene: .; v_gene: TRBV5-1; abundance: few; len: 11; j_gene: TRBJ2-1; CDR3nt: TGCGCCAGCAGCTTTCAAAATGAGCAGTTCTTC; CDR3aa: CASSFQNEQFF
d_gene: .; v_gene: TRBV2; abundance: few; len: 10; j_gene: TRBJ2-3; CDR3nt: TGTGCCAGCCGGAGGGAGGCGCAGTATTTT; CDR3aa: CASRREAQYF
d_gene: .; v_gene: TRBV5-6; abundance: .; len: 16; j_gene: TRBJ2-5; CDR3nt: TGTGCCAGCAGCTCACGAATACAGTGGGACCAAGAGACCCAGTACTTC; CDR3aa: CASSSRIQWDQETQYF
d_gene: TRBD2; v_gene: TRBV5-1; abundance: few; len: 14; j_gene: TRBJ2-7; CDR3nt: TGCGCCAGCAGCACACTAGCGGGAGTTCCCGAGCAGTACTTC; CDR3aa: CASSTLAGVPEQYF
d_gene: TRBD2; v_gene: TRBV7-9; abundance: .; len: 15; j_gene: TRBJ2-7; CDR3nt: TGTGCCAGCAGCCCTAGGGGACTAGCGGGCTACGAGCAGTACTTC; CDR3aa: CASSPRGLAGYEQYF
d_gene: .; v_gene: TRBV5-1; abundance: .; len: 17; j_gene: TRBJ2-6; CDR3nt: TGCGCCAGCAGCGGCGCGGGGGCCGTGTCTGGGGCCAACGTCCTGACTTTC; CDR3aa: CASSGAGAVSGANVLTF
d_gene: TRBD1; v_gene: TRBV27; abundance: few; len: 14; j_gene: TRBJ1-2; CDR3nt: TGTGCCAGCAGTCACCGGGACAGGGTCTATGGCTACACCTTC; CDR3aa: CASSHRDRVYGYTF
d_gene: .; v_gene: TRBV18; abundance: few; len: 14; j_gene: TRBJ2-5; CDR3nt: TGTGCCAGCTCACCACTTGATGGGGCAGAGACCCAGTACTTC; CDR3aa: CASSPLDGAETQYF
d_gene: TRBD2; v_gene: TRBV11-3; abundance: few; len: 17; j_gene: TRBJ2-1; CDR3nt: TGTGCCAGCAGCATACCGGGACTAGCGGGAGGCAACAATGAGCAGTTCTTC; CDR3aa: CASSIPGLAGGNNEQFF
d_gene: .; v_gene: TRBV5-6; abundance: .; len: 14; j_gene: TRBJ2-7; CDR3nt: TGTGCCAGCAGAGTGACCGGGGGTACCTACGAGCAGTACTTC; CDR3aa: CASRVTGGTYEQYF
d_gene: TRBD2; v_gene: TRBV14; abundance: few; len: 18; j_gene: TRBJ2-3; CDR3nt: TGTGCCAGCAGCCGAACACCGGGACTAGCGGGGCCTCAGGATACGCAGTATTTT; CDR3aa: CASSRTPGLAGPQDTQYF
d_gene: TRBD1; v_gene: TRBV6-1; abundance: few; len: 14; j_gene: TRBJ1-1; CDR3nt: TGTGCCAGCAGTGTAGACAGGGGGAACACTGAAGCTTTCTTT; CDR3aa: CASSVDRGNTEAFF
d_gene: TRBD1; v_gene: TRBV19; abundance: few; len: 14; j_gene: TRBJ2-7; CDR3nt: TGTGCCAGTAGTACCCGGGACAGCCGCTACGAGCAGTACTTC; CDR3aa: CASSTRDSRYEQYF
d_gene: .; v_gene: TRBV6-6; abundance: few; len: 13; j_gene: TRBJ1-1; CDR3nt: TGTGCCAGCAGTTACGACGAGCGCACTGAAGCTTTCTTT; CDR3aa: CASSYDERTEAFF
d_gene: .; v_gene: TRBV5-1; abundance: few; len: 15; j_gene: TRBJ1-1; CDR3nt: TGCGCCAGCAGCTTGGGCAGGGCCATGAACACTGAAGCTTTCTTT; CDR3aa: CASSLGRAMNTEAFF
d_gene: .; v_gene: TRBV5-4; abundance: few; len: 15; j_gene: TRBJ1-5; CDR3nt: TGTGCCAGCAGCTTGCAAGGGGCGCCCAATCAGCCCCAGCATTTT; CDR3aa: CASSLQGAPNQPQHF
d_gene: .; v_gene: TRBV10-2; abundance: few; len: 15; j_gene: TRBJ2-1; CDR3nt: TGCGCCAGCCGGCAGGGTTGGCGGGGCTACAATGAGCAGTTCTTC; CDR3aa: CASRQGWRGYNEQFF
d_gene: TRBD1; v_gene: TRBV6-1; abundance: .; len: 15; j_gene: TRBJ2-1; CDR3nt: TGTGCCAGCAGTGAATGGGGACAGGGGTTCGATGAGCAGTTCTTC; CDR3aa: CASSEWGQGFDEQFF
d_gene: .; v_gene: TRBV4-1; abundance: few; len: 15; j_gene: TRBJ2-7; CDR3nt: TGCGCCAGCAGCCACCCCTCCCGGGGCTCCTACGAGCAGTACTTC; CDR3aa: CASSHPSRGSYEQYF
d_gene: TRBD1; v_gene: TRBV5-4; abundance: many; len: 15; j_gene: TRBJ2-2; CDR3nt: TGTGCCAGCAGCGGTAGGACAGGGGCTACCGGGGAGCTGTTTTTT; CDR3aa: CASSGRTGATGELFF
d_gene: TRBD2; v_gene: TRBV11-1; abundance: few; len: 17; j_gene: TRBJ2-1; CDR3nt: TGTGCCAGCAGCGGGATGCGACTAGCGGAAGCCTACAATGAGCAGTTCTTC; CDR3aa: CASSGMRLAEAYNEQFF
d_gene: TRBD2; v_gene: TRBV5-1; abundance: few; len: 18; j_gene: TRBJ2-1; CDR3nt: TGCGCCAGCAGCTTGGATCCTAGCGGGAGCCCCTCCTACAATGAGCAGTTCTTC; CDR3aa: CASSLDPSGSPSYNEQFF
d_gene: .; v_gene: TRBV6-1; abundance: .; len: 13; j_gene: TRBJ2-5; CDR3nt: TGTGCCAGCAGTGCGGGGAACCAAGAGACCCAGTACTTC; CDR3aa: CASSAGNQETQYF
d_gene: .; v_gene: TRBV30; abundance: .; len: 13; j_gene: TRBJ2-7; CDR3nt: TGTGCCTGGCTGAAGGTAGCATCCTACGAGCAGTACTTC; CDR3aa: CAWLKVASYEQYF
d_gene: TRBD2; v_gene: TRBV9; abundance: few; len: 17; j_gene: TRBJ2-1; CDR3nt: TGTGCCAGCAGCGTCCAACTAGCGGGGAGCTCCTACAATGAGCAGTTCTTC; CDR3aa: CASSVQLAGSSYNEQFF
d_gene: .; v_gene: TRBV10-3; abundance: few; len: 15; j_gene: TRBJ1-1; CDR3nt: TGTGCCATCAGTTCAAGCATAATCATGAACACTGAAGCTTTCTTT; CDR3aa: CAISSSIIMNTEAFF
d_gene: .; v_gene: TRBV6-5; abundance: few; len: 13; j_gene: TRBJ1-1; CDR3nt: TGTGCCAGCAGTTACTCGAGGAACACTGAAGCTTTCTTT; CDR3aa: CASSYSRNTEAFF